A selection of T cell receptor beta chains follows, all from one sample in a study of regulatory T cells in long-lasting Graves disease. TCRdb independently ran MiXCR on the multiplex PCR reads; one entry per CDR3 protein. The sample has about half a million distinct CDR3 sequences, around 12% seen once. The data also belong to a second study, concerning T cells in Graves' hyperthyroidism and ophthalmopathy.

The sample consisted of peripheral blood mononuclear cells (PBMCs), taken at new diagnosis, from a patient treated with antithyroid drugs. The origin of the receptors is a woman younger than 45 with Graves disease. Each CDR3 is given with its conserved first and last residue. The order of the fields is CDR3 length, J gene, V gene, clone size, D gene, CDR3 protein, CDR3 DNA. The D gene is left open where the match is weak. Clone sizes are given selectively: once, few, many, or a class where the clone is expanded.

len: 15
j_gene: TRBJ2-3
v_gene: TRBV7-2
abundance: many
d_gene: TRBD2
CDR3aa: CASSWTSGTTDTQYF
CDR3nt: TGTGCCAGCAGCTGGACTAGCGGAACCACAGATACGCAGTATTTT

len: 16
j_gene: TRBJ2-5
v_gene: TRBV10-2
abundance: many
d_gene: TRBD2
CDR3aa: CASSGWGAGGQETQYF
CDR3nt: TGCGCCAGCAGTGGCTGGGGGGCGGGAGGACAAGAGACCCAGTACTTC

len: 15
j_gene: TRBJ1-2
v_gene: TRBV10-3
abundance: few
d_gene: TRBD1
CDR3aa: CAIRAGTDFNYGYTF
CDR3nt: TGTGCCATCAGGGCCGGGACAGACTTTAACTATGGCTACACCTTC

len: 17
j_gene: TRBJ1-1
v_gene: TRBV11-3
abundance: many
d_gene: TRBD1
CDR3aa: CASSRSGPGQWTSEAFF
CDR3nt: TGTGCCAGCAGCCGATCAGGTCCGGGACAGTGGACGAGTGAAGCTTTCTTT

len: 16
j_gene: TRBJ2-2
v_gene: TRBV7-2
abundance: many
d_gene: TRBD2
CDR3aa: CASSSYSGRDTGELFF
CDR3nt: TGTGCCAGCAGCTCATATAGCGGGAGAGACACCGGGGAGCTGTTTTTT

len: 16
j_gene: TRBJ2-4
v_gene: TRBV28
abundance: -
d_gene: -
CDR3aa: CASISRGSLAKNIQYF
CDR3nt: TGTGCCAGCATCTCGAGGGGCAGCTTAGCCAAAAACATTCAGTACTTC

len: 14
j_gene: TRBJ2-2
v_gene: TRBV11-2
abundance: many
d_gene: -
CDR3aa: CASSFSQAPGELFF
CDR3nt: TGTGCCAGCAGCTTTTCACAGGCCCCCGGGGAGCTGTTTTTT

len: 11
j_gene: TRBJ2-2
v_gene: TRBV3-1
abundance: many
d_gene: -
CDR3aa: CASGELGELFF
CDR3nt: TGTGCCAGCGGGGAACTCGGAGAGCTGTTTTTT

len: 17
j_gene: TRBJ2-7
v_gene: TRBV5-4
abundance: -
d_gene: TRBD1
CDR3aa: CASSQLFPTGESYEQYF
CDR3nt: TGTGCCAGCAGCCAACTATTTCCGACAGGGGAAAGCTACGAGCAGTACTTC

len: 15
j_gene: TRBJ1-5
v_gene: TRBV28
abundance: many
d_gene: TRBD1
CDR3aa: CASRLGQGADQPQHF
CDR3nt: TGTGCCAGCAGGCTGGGACAGGGGGCAGATCAGCCCCAGCATTTT

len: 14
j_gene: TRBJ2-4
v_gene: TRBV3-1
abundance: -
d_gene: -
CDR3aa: CASGGTGVLGIQYF
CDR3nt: TGTGCCAGCGGCGGGACGGGGGTTTTGGGCATTCAGTACTTC

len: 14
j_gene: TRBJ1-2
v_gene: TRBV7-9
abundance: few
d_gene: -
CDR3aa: CASSPREGIDGYTF
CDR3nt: TGTGCCAGCAGCCCCCGGGAAGGGATCGATGGCTACACCTTC

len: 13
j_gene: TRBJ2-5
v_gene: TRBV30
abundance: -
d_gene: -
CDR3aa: CAWSEGNWETQYF
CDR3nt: TGTGCCTGGAGTGAGGGGAATTGGGAGACCCAGTACTTC

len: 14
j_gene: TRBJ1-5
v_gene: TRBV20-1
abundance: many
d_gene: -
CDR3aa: CSVGGKNSAQPQHF
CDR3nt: TGCAGTGTTGGAGGGAAAAATAGTGCTCAGCCCCAGCATTTT

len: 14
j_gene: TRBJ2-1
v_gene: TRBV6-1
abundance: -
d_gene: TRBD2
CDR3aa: CASTLSGGYNEQFF
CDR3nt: TGTGCCAGCACCCTAAGCGGGGGATACAATGAGCAGTTCTTC

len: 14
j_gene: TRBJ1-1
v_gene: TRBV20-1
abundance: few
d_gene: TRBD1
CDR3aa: CSARDDRGSTEAFF
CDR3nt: TGCAGTGCTAGAGACGACAGGGGAAGCACTGAAGCTTTCTTT

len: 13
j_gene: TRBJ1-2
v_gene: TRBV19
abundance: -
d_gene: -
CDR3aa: CASSGRQTYGYTF
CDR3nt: TGTGCCAGTAGTGGCAGACAGACGTATGGCTACACCTTC

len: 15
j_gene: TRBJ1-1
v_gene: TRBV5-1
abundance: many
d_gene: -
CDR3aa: CASRREGVVGTEAFF
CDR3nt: TGCGCCAGCAGGCGTGAGGGGGTGGTCGGCACTGAAGCTTTCTTT

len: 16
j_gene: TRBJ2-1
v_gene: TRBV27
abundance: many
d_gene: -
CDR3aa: CASRGPGPTIWDEQFF
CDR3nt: TGTGCCAGCAGGGGACCCGGACCGACGATTTGGGATGAGCAGTTCTTC

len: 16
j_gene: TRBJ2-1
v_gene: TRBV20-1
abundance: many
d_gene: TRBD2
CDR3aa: CSASALAGGSYNEQFF
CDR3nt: TGCAGTGCTTCGGCGCTAGCGGGAGGATCGTACAATGAGCAGTTCTTC

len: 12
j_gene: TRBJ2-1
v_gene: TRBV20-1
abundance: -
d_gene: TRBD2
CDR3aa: CSASGLAREQFF
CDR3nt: TGCAGTGCTAGCGGACTAGCTCGGGAGCAGTTCTTC

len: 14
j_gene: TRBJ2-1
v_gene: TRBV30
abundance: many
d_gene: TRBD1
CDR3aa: CAWSVNRGHNEQFF
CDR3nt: TGTGCCTGGAGTGTAAACAGGGGGCACAATGAGCAGTTCTTC

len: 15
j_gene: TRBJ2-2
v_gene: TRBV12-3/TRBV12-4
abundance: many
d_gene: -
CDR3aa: CASMLRQGYTGELFF
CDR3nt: TGTGCCAGCATGCTTAGGCAGGGTTACACCGGGGAGCTGTTTTTT

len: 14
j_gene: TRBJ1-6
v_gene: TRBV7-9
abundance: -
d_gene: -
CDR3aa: CASSLDSPPSPLHF
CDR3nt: TGTGCCAGCAGCCTCGACAGTCCGCCTTCACCCCTCCACTTT

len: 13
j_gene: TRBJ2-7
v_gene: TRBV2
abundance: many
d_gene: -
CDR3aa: CASGLEDYYEQYF
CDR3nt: TGTGCCAGCGGCCTAGAGGATTACTACGAGCAGTACTTC

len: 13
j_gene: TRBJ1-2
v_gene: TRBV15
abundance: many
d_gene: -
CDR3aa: CATSTGRSYGYTF
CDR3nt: TGTGCCACCAGCACAGGGCGGAGCTATGGCTACACCTTC

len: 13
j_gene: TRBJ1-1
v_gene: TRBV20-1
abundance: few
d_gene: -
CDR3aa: CSARKDRNTEAFF
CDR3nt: TGCAGTGCTAGAAAGGACAGGAACACTGAAGCTTTCTTT

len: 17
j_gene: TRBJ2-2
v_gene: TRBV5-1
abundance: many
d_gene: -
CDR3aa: CASSLDPARGEAGELFF
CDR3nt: TGCGCCAGCAGCTTGGACCCCGCGAGAGGGGAAGCCGGGGAGCTGTTTTTT

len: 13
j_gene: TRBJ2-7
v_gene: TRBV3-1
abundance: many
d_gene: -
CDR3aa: CASSQLNLYEQYF
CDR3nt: TGTGCCAGCAGCCAATTAAACTTATACGAGCAGTACTTC

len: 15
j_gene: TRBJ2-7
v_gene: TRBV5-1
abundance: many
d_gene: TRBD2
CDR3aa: CASSLAASGIYEQYF
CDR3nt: TGTGCCAGCAGCTTGGCCGCTAGCGGGATCTACGAGCAGTACTTC

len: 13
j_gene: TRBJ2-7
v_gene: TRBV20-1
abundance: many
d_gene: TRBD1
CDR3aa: CSAHHRGAYEQYF
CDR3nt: TGCAGTGCGCATCACAGGGGTGCCTACGAGCAGTACTTC

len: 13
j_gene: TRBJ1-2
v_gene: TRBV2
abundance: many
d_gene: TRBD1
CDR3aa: CATQGDFNYGYTF
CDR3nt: TGTGCCACCCAGGGGGATTTTAACTATGGCTACACCTTC

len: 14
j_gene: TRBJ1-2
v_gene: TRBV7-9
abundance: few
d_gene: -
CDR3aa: CASSLGSPQDGYTF
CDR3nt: TGTGCCAGCAGCTTAGGATCCCCCCAGGATGGCTACACCTTC

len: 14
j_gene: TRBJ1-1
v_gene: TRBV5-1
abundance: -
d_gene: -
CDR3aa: CASSLARRSAEAFF
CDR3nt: TGCGCCAGCAGCTTGGCCAGGCGCTCGGCTGAAGCTTTCTTT

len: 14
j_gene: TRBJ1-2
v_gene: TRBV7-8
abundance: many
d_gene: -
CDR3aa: CASSLQGIHYGYTF
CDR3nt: TGTGCCAGCAGCTTACAGGGGATCCACTATGGCTACACCTTC

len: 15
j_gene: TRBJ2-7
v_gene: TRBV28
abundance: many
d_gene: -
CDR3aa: CASSLNTGASYEQYF
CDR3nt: TGTGCCAGCAGTCTAAACACCGGTGCTTCCTACGAGCAGTACTTC

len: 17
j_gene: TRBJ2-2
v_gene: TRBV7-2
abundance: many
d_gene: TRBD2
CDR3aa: CASSRSGLAGVTGELFF
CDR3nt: TGTGCCAGCAGCCGCTCGGGACTAGCGGGAGTCACCGGGGAGCTGTTTTTT

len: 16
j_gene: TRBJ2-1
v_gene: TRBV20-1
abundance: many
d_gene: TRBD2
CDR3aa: CSARDHSGSPRNEQFF
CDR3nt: TGCAGTGCTAGGGACCATAGCGGGAGTCCGCGTAATGAGCAGTTCTTC

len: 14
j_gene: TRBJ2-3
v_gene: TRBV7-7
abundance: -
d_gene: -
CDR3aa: CASSLAGTSDTQYF
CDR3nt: TGTGCTAGCAGCTTAGCCGGGACCTCAGATACGCAGTATTTT

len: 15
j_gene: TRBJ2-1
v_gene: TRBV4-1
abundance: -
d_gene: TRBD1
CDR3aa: CASSRNRDRGGEQFF
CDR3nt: TGCGCCAGCAGCCGTAACCGGGACAGGGGTGGTGAGCAGTTCTTC

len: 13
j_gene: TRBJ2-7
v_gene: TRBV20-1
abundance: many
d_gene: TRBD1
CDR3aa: CSASGQGVHEQYF
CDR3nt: TGCAGTGCTTCGGGACAGGGGGTGCACGAGCAGTACTTC

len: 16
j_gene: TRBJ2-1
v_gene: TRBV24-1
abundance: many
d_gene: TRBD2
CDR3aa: CATSDPGTSGFNEQFF
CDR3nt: TGTGCCACCAGTGACCCCGGGACTAGCGGATTCAATGAGCAGTTCTTC

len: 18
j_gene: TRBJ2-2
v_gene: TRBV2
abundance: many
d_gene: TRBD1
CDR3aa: CASSTYVTRGSWAGELFF
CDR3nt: TGTGCCAGCAGTACTTACGTAACCAGGGGGTCTTGGGCCGGGGAGCTGTTTTTT

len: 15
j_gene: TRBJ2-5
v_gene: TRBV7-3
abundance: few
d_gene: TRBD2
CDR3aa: CASSLMGRGEETQYF
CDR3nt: TGTGCCAGCAGCTTAATGGGACGGGGGGAAGAGACCCAGTACTTC

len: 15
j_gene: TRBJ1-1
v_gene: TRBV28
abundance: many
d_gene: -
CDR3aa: CASRQGSTVNTEAFF
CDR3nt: TGTGCCAGCAGACAGGGCTCGACAGTAAACACTGAAGCTTTCTTT

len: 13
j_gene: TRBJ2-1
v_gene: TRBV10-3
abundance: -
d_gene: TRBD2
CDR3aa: CAILAVPYNEQFF
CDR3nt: TGTGCCATCCTAGCGGTCCCCTACAATGAGCAGTTCTTC

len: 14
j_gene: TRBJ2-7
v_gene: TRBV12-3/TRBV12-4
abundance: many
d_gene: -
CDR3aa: CASSTPDRPYEQYF
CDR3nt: TGTGCCAGCAGTACCCCGGACAGACCCTACGAGCAGTACTTC

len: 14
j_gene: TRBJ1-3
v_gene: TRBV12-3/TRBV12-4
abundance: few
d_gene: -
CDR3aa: CASSIQGPENTIYF
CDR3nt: TGTGCCAGCAGTATACAGGGACCCGAAAACACCATATATTTT

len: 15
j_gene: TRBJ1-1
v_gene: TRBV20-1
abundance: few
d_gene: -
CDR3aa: CSARDLGVLDTEAFF
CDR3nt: TGCAGTGCTAGAGATCTAGGGGTCCTTGACACTGAAGCTTTCTTT

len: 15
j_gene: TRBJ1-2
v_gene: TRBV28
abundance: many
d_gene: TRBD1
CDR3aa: CASSTPGQGNYGYTF
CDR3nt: TGTGCCAGCAGTACACCGGGACAGGGAAACTATGGCTACACCTTC

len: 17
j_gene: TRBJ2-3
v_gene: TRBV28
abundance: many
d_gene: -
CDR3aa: CASSFYWELGSTDTQYF
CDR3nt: TGTGCCAGCAGTTTTTATTGGGAACTGGGAAGCACAGATACGCAGTATTTT

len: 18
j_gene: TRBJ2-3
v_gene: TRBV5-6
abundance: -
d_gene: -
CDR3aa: CASSLAEGGRPGTDTQYF
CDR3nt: TGTGCCAGCAGCTTGGCCGAGGGGGGGCGCCCCGGCACAGATACGCAGTATTTT

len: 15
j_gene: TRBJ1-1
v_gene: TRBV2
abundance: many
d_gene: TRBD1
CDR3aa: CASSSSRGRNTEAFF
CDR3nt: TGTGCCAGCAGTTCGAGCAGGGGGCGAAACACTGAAGCTTTCTTT